This TCR beta chain comes out of a study of blood T cell repertoires in COVID-19. The wider study: Sites across the United States, Italy and Spain contributed samples from acute and convalescent COVID-19.

Trimming removed 0 bases from V and 3 bases from J; junction bases left unmatched: 4. The germline gives CDR1 SGDLS, CDR2 YYNGEE. This CDR3 spans 15 amino acids. As handled by the study authors: Nucleated cell counts were estimated from reference gene primer amplification. Some clones are missing from TCRdb's copy, which holds only in-frame ones; the method was immunoSEQ multiplex PCR. V and J calls and clone size are as listed in that table; D and trimming were resolved from the DNA. This table has about 210,000 clones, approximately 89% appearing once. This rearrangement joins TRBV9 to TRBJ1-1; TRBD1 aligns across 8 bases. The receptor comes from a woman aged 40 to 49 with acute or convalescent COVID-19. Sample: peripheral blood. The CDR3 DNA reads TGTGCCAGCAGCGTAGAGGGACAGGTGGACACTGAAGCTTTCTTT. Translating gives CASSVEGQVDTEAFF.